The 5 T cell receptor beta chains reported below all come from one sample, sequenced in a study of blood T cell repertoires in COVID-19 (dated by TCRdb to 2018 to 2021). The library was built by means of the immunoSEQ multiplex PCR assay. Here the immuneACCESS table is served through TCRdb, limited to in-frame sequences with V and J called. Missing clones are a known gap in these copies; in checked studies unresolved V genes cover under half, and the rest lacks a known reason. Within this sample are just over 300,000 clones, with about 90% of them counted one time only. About 1.7% of the sample comes from the top ten. Sequencing was carried out using peripheral blood. These receptors came from a woman aged 30 to 39 with COVID-19, enrolled during active disease.

This clone was seen only once. This sequence joins TRBV6-6 and TRBJ1-2; D is unclear. The germline V and J ends were trimmed by 5 bases and 8 bases, with 9 bases remaining between them. The CDR3 loop spans 11 amino acids. CDR1 and CDR2 (germline): MNHNY, SVGAGI (reference sequence). The CDR3 region has the DNA TGTGCCAGCAGTGCGGGCCGGGGCTACACCTTC. The encoded protein is CASSAGRGYTF.

The chain couples TRBV7-6 to TRBJ1-5, with a tentative D call TRBD1 (5 bases). This CDR3 region has 16 residues. The V end lost 2 bases, the J end lost 0 bases, and 11 bases lay between the germline ends. Germline CDR1 reads SGHVS; CDR2 reads FNYEAQ. The CDR3 sequence: CASSLRGDGSNQPQHF. The DNA for the CDR3 is TGTGCCAGCAGCTTACGGGGGGACGGTAGCAATCAGCCCCAGCATTTT.

This chain joins TRBV28 and TRBJ1-2; weak D call: TRBD1 (6 bases). Deletions cut 5 bases from V and 5 bases from J, with 24 bases between. CDR1 and CDR2 from the germline V gene are MDHEN and SYDVKM. CDR3 length: 17 residues. The CDR3 here is CASSRDRDTGGLYGYTF. In nucleotides, the CDR3 is TGTGCCAGCAGTAGAGACCGGGACACGGGGGGCCTTTATGGCTACACCTTC.

The V call is TRBV27, the J call TRBJ2-7; 9 bases map to TRBD1. This CDR3 has 14 residues. In germline, CDR1 is MNHEY, CDR2 SMNVEV (reference sequence). Unmatched junction bases numbered 5, after V lost 5 bases and J lost 3 bases. CDR3 nucleotides: TGTGCCAGCAGTAGCCGGGACAGGGTCTACGAGCAGTACTTC. Translated: CASSSRDRVYEQYF.

The chain uses TRBV5-1 and TRBJ2-2; 11 positions match TRBD2. Germline-derived CDR1 and CDR2 are SGHRS and YFSETQ. Germline trimming cut 2 bases from V and 2 bases from J; bases unmatched to any gene: 2. The CDR3 contains 16 residues. The CDR3 protein is CASSFGTSGNTGELFF. CDR3 sequence (DNA): TGCGCCAGCAGCTTCGGGACTAGCGGTAACACCGGGGAGCTGTTTTTT. The full variable domain, completed using reference TRBV5-1 and TRBJ2-2, is KAGVTQTPRYLIKTRGQQVTLSCSPISGHRSVSWYQQTPGQGLQFLFEYFSETQRNKGNFPGRFSGRQFSNSRSEMNVSTLELGDSALYLCASSFGTSGNTGELFFGEGSRLTVL.